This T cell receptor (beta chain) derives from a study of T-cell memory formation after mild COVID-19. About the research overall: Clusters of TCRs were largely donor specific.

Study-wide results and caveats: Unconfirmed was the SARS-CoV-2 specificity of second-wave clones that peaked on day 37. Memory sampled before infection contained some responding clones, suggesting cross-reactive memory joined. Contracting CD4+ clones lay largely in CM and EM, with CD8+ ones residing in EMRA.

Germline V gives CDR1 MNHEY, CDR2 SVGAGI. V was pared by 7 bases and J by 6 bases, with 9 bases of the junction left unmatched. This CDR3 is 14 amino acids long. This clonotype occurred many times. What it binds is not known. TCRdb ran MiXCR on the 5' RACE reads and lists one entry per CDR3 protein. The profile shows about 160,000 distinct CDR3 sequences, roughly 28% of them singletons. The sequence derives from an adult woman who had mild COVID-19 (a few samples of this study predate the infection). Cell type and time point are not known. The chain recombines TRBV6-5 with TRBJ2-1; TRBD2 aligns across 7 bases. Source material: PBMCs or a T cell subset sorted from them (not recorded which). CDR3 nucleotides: TGTGCCAGCACCACCCTAGCGGAGCGCAATGAGCAGTTCTTC. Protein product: CASTTLAERNEQFF.